Below are 6 T cell receptor beta chains sequenced from a single sample in a study of blood T cell repertoires in COVID-19. Some clones are missing from TCRdb's copy, which holds only in-frame ones; the method was immunoSEQ multiplex PCR. The sample consists of under 250,000 clones, approximately 90% of them appearing once. The sequenced sample consisted of peripheral blood. These receptors all come from a man aged 50-60 years with COVID-19, enrolled during active disease.

This sequence joins TRBV11-2 and TRBJ1-4; D might be TRBD1 (5 bases). This CDR3 has 14 residues. Germline assignment: CDR1 SGHAT and CDR2 FQNNGV. The V end was cut by 6 bases, the J end by 1 base, with 9 bases between. CDR3 sequence (DNA): TGTGCCAGCAGTTCGACAGTAACTAATGAAAAACTGTTTTTT. Translated, it gives CASSSTVTNEKLFF.

The chain employs TRBV10-3 and TRBJ2-3, with TRBD2 matching over 9 bases. The CDR3 spans 16 residues. The V gene end was trimmed by 3 bases and the J gene end by 2 bases; junction bases not matched to a gene: 6. Looked up from germline, CDR1 is ENHRY and CDR2 is SYGVKD. The CDR3 DNA sequence: TGTGCCATCAGTGATACTAGCGGGCCGATCACAGATACGCAGTATTTT. As protein: CAISDTSGPITDTQYF.

The gene calls are TRBV5-4 and TRBJ2-4; 9 bases agree with TRBD1. The CDR3 runs to 14 residues. Germline CDR1 reads SGHNT; CDR2 reads YYREEE (reference sequence). The trim removed 1 base at V and 7 bases at J, leaving 3 bases unmatched. The CDR3 loop reads CASSLKGQGNIQYF. The CDR3 DNA follows: TGTGCCAGCAGCTTGAAGGGACAGGGTAACATTCAGTACTTC.

The V call is TRBV6-2 or TRBV6-3, the J call TRBJ1-5; TRBD1 aligns across 7 bases. Trimming took 2 bases from V and 4 from J; bases not matched to a gene: 2. Germline CDR1 is MNHEY and CDR2 is SVGEGT. The CDR3 contains 14 residues. In DNA form, the CDR3 reads TGTGCCAGCAGTTACGGACAGGATAATCAGCCCCAGCATTTT. The encoded protein is CASSYGQDNQPQHF.

The chain links TRBV30 to TRBJ2-7, with 15 nucleotides matching TRBD2. Per germline, CDR1 GTSNPN and CDR2 SVGIG (reference sequence). The CDR3 loop spans 14 amino acids. The V segment lost 3 bases and the J segment 6 bases; nucleotides outside the gene matches: 3. CDR3 loop: CAWSPGLAGGEQYF. CDR3 in DNA: TGTGCCTGGAGCCCGGGACTAGCGGGAGGCGAGCAGTACTTC.

This chain uses TRBV11-2 with TRBJ2-7, with 7 positions matching TRBD1. This CDR3 spans 13 amino acids. V lost 4 bases to trimming and J lost 4 bases; unmatched junction nucleotides: 4. CDR1 is SGHAT and CDR2 is FQNNGV in the germline V gene. CDR3 sequence: CASSSGTAYEQYF. The CDR3 DNA reads TGTGCCAGCAGCTCGGGGACAGCTTACGAGCAGTACTTC.